This is a list of T cell receptor beta chains from one sample in a study of cytomegalovirus exposure and HLA in healthy donors. The table came from immunoSEQ multiplex PCR; TCRdb's copy has only in-frame clones and leaves some out. Here the sample table reports about 200,000 clones. Source material: PBMCs. The receptors were sampled from a girl aged 2-9 years in good health and CMV-seropositive. CDR3s include the opening cysteine and the closing phenylalanine or tryptophan. Each record gives: CDR3 protein, J gene, V gene.

CASTKQNYGYTF,TRBJ1-2,TRBV7-2
CASSQGTTGTRLSGANVLTF,TRBJ2-6,TRBV14
CASNRKAGGREETQYF,TRBJ2-5,TRBV28
CASSLVGQGALGDTQYF,TRBJ2-3,TRBV7-6
CASSYLSGLVEFF,TRBJ2-1,TRBV6-5
CASLQGALGYTF,TRBJ1-2,TRBV6-1
CASSDSRGGYTF,TRBJ1-2,TRBV6-4
CALTGWGTGPYFNGYTF,TRBJ1-2,TRBV10-3
CASSGGTLYEQYF,NA,TRBV9
CASSVGGLVEHGELFF,TRBJ2-2,TRBV9
CASSDSGLGEKLFF,TRBJ1-4,TRBV28
CASRGLAGGSEQFF,TRBJ2-1,TRBV6-1
CATGTSGRSGTDTQYF,TRBJ2-3,TRBV6-6
CASSQAAREGTDTQYF,TRBJ2-3,TRBV4-2
CASSSRQGPEKLFF,TRBJ1-4,TRBV7-9
CASSLEDRGYGYTF,TRBJ1-2,TRBV7-2
CASRRDRANYGYTF,TRBJ1-2,TRBV19
CASSITGFVAKNIQYF,TRBJ2-4,TRBV19
CASSGLVREAQYF,TRBJ2-5,TRBV11-2
CASSLGTANTGELFF,TRBJ2-2,TRBV28
CASRRDSQETQYF,TRBJ2-5,TRBV5-1
CASSSGQSISYEQYF,TRBJ2-7,TRBV13
CASSSEGGAYEQYF,TRBJ2-7,TRBV19
CASSLAYGYHDQPQHF,TRBJ1-5,TRBV7-9
CASSITDRDYEQYF,TRBJ2-7,TRBV7-8
CASSSETATNYGYTF,TRBJ1-2,TRBV28
CASSLPVENTEAFF,TRBJ1-1,TRBV28
CASRSTWSLRLAGADTQYF,TRBJ2-3,TRBV7-4
CASSFAGLGTEQYF,TRBJ2-7,TRBV28
CASSRGTVINYGYTF,TRBJ1-2,TRBV5-4
CASSLASSGRASEQFF,TRBJ2-1,TRBV5-1
CASSHMGGEDQPQHF,TRBJ1-5,TRBV28
CASSRIFRGEKLFF,TRBJ1-4,TRBV27
CASSFLDSLGNQPQHF,TRBJ1-5,TRBV27
CASSLSRGIGTDTQYF,TRBJ2-3,TRBV11-2
CASSFAAGGMNGYTF,TRBJ1-2,TRBV11-2
CASSFQGADTQYF,TRBJ2-3,TRBV7-3
CASSHPGQGFEKLFF,TRBJ1-4,TRBV14
CASLITGKYYTGELFF,TRBJ2-2,TRBV2
CSVGSTAGSVEQYF,TRBJ2-7,TRBV29-1
CSVEGGSGRDGYTF,TRBJ1-2,TRBV29-1
CASSFTDQNIQYF,TRBJ2-4,TRBV27